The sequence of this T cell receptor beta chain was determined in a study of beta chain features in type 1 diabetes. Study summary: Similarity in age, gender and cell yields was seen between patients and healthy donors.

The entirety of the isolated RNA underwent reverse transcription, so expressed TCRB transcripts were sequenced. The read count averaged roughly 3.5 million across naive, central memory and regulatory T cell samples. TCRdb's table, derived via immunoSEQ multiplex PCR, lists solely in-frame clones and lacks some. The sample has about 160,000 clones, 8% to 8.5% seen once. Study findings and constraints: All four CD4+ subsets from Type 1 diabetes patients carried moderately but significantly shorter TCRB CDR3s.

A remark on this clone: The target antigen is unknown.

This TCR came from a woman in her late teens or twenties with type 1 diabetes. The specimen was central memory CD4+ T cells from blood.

The CDR3 coding sequence is TGCGCCAGCAGCCAAGAGGCGGGGCAGAACACCGGGGAGCTGTTTTTT. Its protein is CASSQEAGQNTGELFF. The chain employs TRBV4-3 and TRBJ2-2; possibly TRBD2 for D (6 bases). Germline V gene sequence: CDR1 LGHNA, CDR2 YSLEER. With 0 bases removed from V and 1 base from J, the gap between germline ends came to 9 bases. This CDR3 comprises 16 residues.